These T cell receptor beta chains were read from a single sample in a study of blood T cell repertoires in COVID-19. TCRdb keeps only in-frame clones here, not all; method: immunoSEQ multiplex PCR. The table shows about 100,000 clones, with 85% to 90% occurring only once. Sequencing was performed on peripheral blood. These receptors originate from a woman older than 75 with acute or convalescent COVID-19. Each CDR3 is given with its conserved first and last residue.

j_call v_call cdr3_aa
TRBJ2-2 TRBV6-6 CASSSGLAGGKIGTGELFF
TRBJ1-3 TRBV6-5 CASRGGTGNTIYF
TRBJ1-2 TRBV11-2 CASSLVPGGRSGYTF
TRBJ1-5 TRBV19 CASSDGPGGAVQPQHF
TRBJ2-1 TRBV12-3/TRBV12-4 CASSRGYEQFF
TRBJ2-3 TRBV7-3 CASSSLEGPDTQYF
TRBJ2-7 TRBV4-1 CASSQESSYEQYF
TRBJ2-7 TRBV19 CASSLRDRVVGEQYF
TRBJ1-2 TRBV7-9 CASSLDTNYGYTF
TRBJ1-2 TRBV6-1 CASSEAGGQGGYTF
TRBJ1-5 TRBV19 CASREGGAIQPQHF
TRBJ1-1 TRBV9 CASSRGHMNTEAFF
TRBJ2-1 TRBV4-1 CASSQGGTGPNEQFF
TRBJ1-2 TRBV5-6 CASSLGLTGNYGYTF
TRBJ1-3 TRBV29-1 CSVEEEGKGGPGVMGNTIYF
TRBJ2-1 TRBV19 CASTGLAGGSSSYNEQFF